This T cell receptor (beta chain) was profiled in a study of blood T cell repertoires in COVID-19. Study background: Spain, Italy and the United States supplied samples that represented acute and convalescent COVID-19. The cDNA or gDNA used as material had been derived from T cells, B-cell-depleted T cells, or PBMCs.

As handled by the study authors: Amplification with reference gene primers provided the estimates of nucleated cell counts. The repertoire was sequenced with immunoSEQ multiplex PCR; TCRdb's copy has only in-frame clones and lacks some. The V and J calls and the clone size are those of that table, but D and trimming were determined from the DNA. Here the sample spans more than 200,000 clones, 80% to 90% being singletons. Looked up from germline, CDR1 is KGHSH and CDR2 is LQKENI. This CDR3 is built from 15 residues. Trimming removed 2 bases at V and 3 bases at J, with 11 bases between. The chain joins TRBV18 to TRBJ2-1; D may be TRBD2 (7 bases). Input material: peripheral blood. The TCR originated in a man in his sixties with acute or convalescent COVID-19. The CDR3 region has the DNA TGTGCCAGCTCACCAAACGGGGGGCACTACAATGAGCAGTTCTTC. Translating gives CASSPNGGHYNEQFF.